The clone carrying this T cell receptor beta chain came up once. The antigen is not known. A junction end diverges from the germline sequence, so it may reflect a read error. Researchers generated TCR beta cDNA from approximately 520 ng of total RNA, relying on a constant-region primer. Libraries covering TCR beta were generated through three nested multiplex PCR rounds (using a slightly modified ARM-PCR). Primers for the first two PCR rounds were TRBV1-TRBV30 forward primers and a C-beta reverse primer (roughly 9 cycles per round). One entry per CDR3 protein results from TCRdb running MiXCR on the multiplex PCR reads. Here the sample spans approximately 74,000 distinct CDR3 sequences, 71% being singletons. The data originate from a study of tumor-infiltrating lymphocytes in primary liver carcinoma. About the research overall: Tissue type made little difference to sample yields of roughly 3.65 to 7.5 million productive TCRbeta reads. Notes on the study in general: Only about 7-24% of top clones occurred in every one of the five tumor regions.

For each extraction, RNA and DNA were obtained together from about 21-30 mg of unsorted bulk tissue. Enrolled patients were chronically infected with HBV and treatment-naive. The CDR3 totals 18 residues. Germline assignment: CDR1 MDHEN and CDR2 SYDVKM. The V gene is TRBV28, the J gene TRBJ2-6; tentative D call: TRBD1 (6 bases). This sequence originates from a woman aged 55 to 70 with primary liver carcinoma and hepatitis B virus infection. Sequenced input: liver tumor tissue from sampling region 4. Subset defined: tumor region T4, right-lateral pole. This CDR3 reads CASSSDPGDASGASVLTF. The CDR3 DNA sequence: TGTGCCAGCAGTTCGGATCCAGGGGACGCCTCTGGGGCCAGCGTCCTGACTTTC.